This passage covers 13 T cell receptor beta chains from one sample sequenced in a study of CD8 T cells in Susac syndrome. Reverse transcription of roughly 0.45 to 1 ug RNA was performed with random hexamers. MiXCR, applied by TCRdb to the immunoSEQ multiplex PCR reads, yields one record per CDR3 protein. Of roughly 140,000 distinct CDR3 sequences listed, 95% to 96% are singletons. The sample was CD8+ T cells from PBMCs. Source of these receptors: a human donor with multiple sclerosis.

DNA of the CDR3: TGTGCCAGCAGTTACTCGTACGGCAGCCCCTATGGCTACACCTTC. Residues: CASSYSYGSPYGYTF. This chain uses TRBV6-5 with TRBJ1-2, with unresolved D. The germline V gene encodes CDR1 MNHEY and CDR2 SVGAGI. The CDR3 sequence is 15 residues long. Between the trimmed V and J ends, which lost 0 bases and 4 bases, there was a span of 12 bases.

The chain is built from TRBV7-8 and TRBJ2-5; a weak D match, TRBD2 (7 bases). The germline V gene encodes CDR1 SGHVS and CDR2 FQNEAQ. This CDR3 is 19 amino acids long. Trimming cost V 5 bases and J 2 bases, with 27 bases left between them. The CDR3 DNA sequence: TGTGCCAGCAGCCCGTCTAGGGCGGGGGCCTTTAGCGGACAAGAGACCCAGTACTTC. Its protein product is CASSPSRAGAFSGQETQYF.

This rearrangement joins TRBV30 to TRBJ2-7; D perhaps matches TRBD2 (6 bases). Looked up from germline, CDR1 is GTSNPN and CDR2 is SVGIG (reference sequence). The germline V and J ends were trimmed by 5 bases and 3 bases, with 17 bases remaining between them. The CDR3 has 14 amino acids. The CDR3 nucleotides are TGTGCCTGGGACCATTCCGGGGGTGACTACGAGCAGTACTTC. As protein: CAWDHSGGDYEQYF.

V and J are TRBV20-1 and TRBJ1-1; D remains ambiguous. CDR3 length: 14 residues. The ends were cut back, 3 bases at V and 0 bases at J, with 11 bases in the middle. Germline-derived CDR1 and CDR2 are DFQATT and SNEGSKA (reference sequence). CDR3 region: CSARVPGMNTEAFF. In DNA form, the CDR3 reads TGCAGTGCTAGGGTTCCGGGCATGAACACTGAAGCTTTCTTT.

The V gene is TRBV9, the J gene TRBJ2-1, with D maybe TRBD2 (6 bases). Germline-derived CDR1 and CDR2 are SGDLS and YYNGEE. Trimming took off 0 bases at V and 6 bases at J, with 13 bases between the two ends. The CDR3 loop spans 15 amino acids. CDR3 protein: CASSVAGDPINEQFF. The CDR3 DNA is TGTGCCAGCAGCGTAGCGGGGGACCCGATCAATGAGCAGTTCTTC. The full variable domain, completed using reference TRBV9 and TRBJ2-1, is DSGVTQTPKHLITATGQRVTLRCSPRSGDLSVYWYQQSLDQGLQFLIQYYNGEERAKGNILERFSAQQFPDLHSELNLSSLELGDSALYFCASSVAGDPINEQFFGPGTRLTVL.

The J gene is TRBJ1-5, the V gene TRBV29-1; TRBD1 might be the D (6 bases). The V gene's germline CDR1 is SQVTM and CDR2 ANQGSEA. V shed 6 bases and J shed 6 bases, with 15 bases lying between them. This CDR3 comprises 13 residues. The CDR3 DNA follows: TGCAGCGTGGTCCAGGGGACGGGTCAGCCCCAGCATTTT. Translation gives CSVVQGTGQPQHF.

V and J are TRBV10-2 and TRBJ2-7, with D hard to call. The V end lost 3 bases, the J end lost 2 bases, and 8 bases lay between the germline ends. Germline lookup yields CDR1 WSHSY and CDR2 SAAADI. This CDR3 comprises 13 residues. CDR3 protein: CASSESRAYEQYF. The CDR3 DNA reads as TGCGCCAGCAGTGAATCAAGAGCCTACGAGCAGTACTTC.

This clonotype was seen only a few times. This sequence joins TRBV5-6 and TRBJ2-1; 7 bases are a match to TRBD1. J lost 7 bases, V lost 3 bases, and 1 base had no gene match. This CDR3 region has 12 residues. Germline values: CDR1 SGHDT, CDR2 YYEEEE. CDR3 DNA sequence: TGTGCCAGCAGCTCACAGGGGAATGAGCAGTTCTTC. As protein: CASSSQGNEQFF.

The V call is TRBV4-2, the J call TRBJ1-5; D not resolved. CDR3 length: 16 amino acids. From germline, CDR1 is LGHNA and CDR2 YNFKEQ. V was shortened by 4 bases and J by 3 bases, with 16 bases between the two germline ends. The CDR3 loop reads CASSPEAADYNQPQHF. DNA of the CDR3: TGTGCCAGCAGCCCCGAGGCAGCGGACTACAATCAGCCCCAGCATTTT.

This clonotype was seen only a few times. This sequence joins TRBV20-1 and TRBJ2-1; 7 nucleotides agree with TRBD2. Germline V gene data show CDR1 as DFQATT and CDR2 as SNEGSKA (reference sequence). This CDR3 has 13 amino acids. V shed 3 bases and J 2 bases; nucleotides not matched to a gene: 1. CDR3 DNA sequence: TGCAGTGCTAGTGGGGGGGCCTACAATGAGCAGTTCTTC. It is translated as CSASGGAYNEQFF.

The rearrangement joins TRBV27 to TRBJ2-7; D not resolved. Germline V gene sequence: CDR1 MNHEY, CDR2 SMNVEV (reference sequence). V was pared by 7 bases and J by 7 bases, with 23 bases between. This CDR3 is built from 15 residues. The CDR3 loop reads CASTPGQTPSGEQYF. In DNA, the CDR3 is TGTGCCAGCACCCCTGGGCAGACTCCCAGTGGGGAGCAGTACTTC.

The chain joins TRBV29-1 to TRBJ2-3; TRBD2 is a possible D gene (5 bases). The CDR3 runs to 15 residues. The V gene's germline CDR1 is SQVTM and CDR2 ANQGSEA. V gave up 2 bases and J gave up 4 bases, with 16 bases separating them. The chain's CDR3 is CSVESIEWGADTQYF. The CDR3 nucleotides are TGCAGCGTTGAATCAATCGAGTGGGGAGCAGATACGCAGTATTTT.

The chain links TRBV4-2 to TRBJ2-4, with D hard to call. The CDR3 loop spans 13 amino acids. Trimming stripped 0 bases from V and 2 bases from J, with 2 bases between. CDR1 LGHNA and CDR2 YNFKEQ come from the germline V gene. The CDR3 is CASSQDTKNIQYF. The CDR3 DNA is TGTGCCAGCAGCCAAGATACCAAAAACATTCAGTACTTC.